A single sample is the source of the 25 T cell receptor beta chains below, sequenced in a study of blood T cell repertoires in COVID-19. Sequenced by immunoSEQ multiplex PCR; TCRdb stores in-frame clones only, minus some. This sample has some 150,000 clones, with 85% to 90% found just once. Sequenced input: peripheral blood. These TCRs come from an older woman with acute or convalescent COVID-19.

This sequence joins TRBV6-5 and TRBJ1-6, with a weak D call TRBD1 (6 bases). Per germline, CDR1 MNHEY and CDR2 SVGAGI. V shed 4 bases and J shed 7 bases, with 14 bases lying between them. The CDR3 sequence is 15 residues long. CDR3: CASSSYGGQNSPLHF. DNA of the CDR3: TGTGCCAGCAGTTCGTACGGGGGGCAAAATTCACCCCTCCACTTT.

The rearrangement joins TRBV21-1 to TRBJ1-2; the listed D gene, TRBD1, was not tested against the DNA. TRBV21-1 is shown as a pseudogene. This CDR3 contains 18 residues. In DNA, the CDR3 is TGTGCCAGCAGCAAAACCTCCCGGGACAGAGAAGTAAACTATGGCTACACCTTC. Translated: CASSKTSRDREVNYGYTF.

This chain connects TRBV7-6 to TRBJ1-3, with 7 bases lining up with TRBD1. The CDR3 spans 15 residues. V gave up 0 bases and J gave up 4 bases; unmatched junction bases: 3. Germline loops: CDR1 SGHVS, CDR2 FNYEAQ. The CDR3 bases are TGTGCCAGCAGCTTAGCAGGGGGCGCCGGAAACACCATATATTTT. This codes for CASSLAGGAGNTIYF.

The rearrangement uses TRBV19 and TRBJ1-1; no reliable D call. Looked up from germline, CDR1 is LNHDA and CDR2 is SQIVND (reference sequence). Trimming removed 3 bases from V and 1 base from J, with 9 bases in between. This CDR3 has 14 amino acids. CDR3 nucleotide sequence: TGTGCCAGTAGTATGATGCGACAGAACACTGAAGCTTTCTTT. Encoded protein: CASSMMRQNTEAFF.

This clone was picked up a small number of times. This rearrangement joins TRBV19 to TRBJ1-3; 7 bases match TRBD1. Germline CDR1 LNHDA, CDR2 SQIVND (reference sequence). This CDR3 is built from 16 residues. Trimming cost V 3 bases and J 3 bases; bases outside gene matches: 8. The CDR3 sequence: CASSIGSRGIGNTIYF. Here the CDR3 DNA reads TGTGCCAGTAGTATTGGGAGCAGGGGGATTGGAAACACCATATATTTT.

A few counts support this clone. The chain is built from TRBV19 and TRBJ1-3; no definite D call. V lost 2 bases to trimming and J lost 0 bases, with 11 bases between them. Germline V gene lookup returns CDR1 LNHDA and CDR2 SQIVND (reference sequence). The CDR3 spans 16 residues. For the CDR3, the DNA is TGTGCCAGTAGTATATCGTCGGGAACCTCTGGAAACACCATATATTTT. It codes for CASSISSGTSGNTIYF.

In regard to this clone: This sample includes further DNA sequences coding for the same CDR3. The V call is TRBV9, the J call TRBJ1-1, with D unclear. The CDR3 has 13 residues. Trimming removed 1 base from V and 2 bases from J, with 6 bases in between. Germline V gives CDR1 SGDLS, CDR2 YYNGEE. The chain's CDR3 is CASSVTGNTEAFF. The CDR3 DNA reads TGTGCCAGCAGCGTAACGGGAAACACTGAAGCTTTCTTT.

The CDR3 sequence is CASSSRLIPGQGGQETQYF. The CDR3 bases are TGTGCCAGCAGTTCCCGATTAATTCCGGGACAGGGGGGACAAGAGACCCAGTACTTC. The chain joins TRBV6-2 or TRBV6-3 to TRBJ2-5, with 11 bases aligning to TRBD1. V shed 4 bases, J shed 2 bases, and the junction held 15 bases outside the gene matches. Germline V gene data show CDR1 as MNHEY and CDR2 as SVGEGT. The CDR3 runs 19 residues.

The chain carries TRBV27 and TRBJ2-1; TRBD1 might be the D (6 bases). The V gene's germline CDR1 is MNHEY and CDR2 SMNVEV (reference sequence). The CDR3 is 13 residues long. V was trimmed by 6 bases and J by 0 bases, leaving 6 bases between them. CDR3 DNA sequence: TGTGCCAGCAGGGACAGCTCCTACAATGAGCAGTTCTTC. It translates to CASRDSSYNEQFF.

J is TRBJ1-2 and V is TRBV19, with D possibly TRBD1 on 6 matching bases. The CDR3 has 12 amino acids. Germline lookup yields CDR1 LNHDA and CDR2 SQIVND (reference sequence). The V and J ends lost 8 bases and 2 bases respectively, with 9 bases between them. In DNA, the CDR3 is TGTGCCAGTCGGACAGAAAACTATGGCTACACCTTC. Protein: CASRTENYGYTF.

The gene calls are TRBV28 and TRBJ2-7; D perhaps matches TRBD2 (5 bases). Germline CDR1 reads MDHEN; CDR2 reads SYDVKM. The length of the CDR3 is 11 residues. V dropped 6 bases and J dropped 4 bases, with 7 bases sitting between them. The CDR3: CASRSGYEQYF. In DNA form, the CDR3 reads TGTGCCAGCAGATCGGGGTACGAGCAGTACTTC.

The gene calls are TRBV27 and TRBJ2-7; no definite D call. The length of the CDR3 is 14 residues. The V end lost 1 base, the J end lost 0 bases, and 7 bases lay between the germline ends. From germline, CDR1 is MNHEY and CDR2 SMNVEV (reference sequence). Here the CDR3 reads CASSLFADSYEQYF. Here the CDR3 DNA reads TGTGCCAGCAGTTTATTCGCGGACTCCTACGAGCAGTACTTC.

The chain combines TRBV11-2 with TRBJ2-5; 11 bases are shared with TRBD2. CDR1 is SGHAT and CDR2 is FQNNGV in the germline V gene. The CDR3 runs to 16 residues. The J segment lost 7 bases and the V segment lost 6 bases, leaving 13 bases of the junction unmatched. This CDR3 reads CASRPLRRLAGSTQYF. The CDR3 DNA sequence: TGTGCCAGCAGGCCTCTCCGGAGACTAGCGGGGTCGACCCAGTACTTC.

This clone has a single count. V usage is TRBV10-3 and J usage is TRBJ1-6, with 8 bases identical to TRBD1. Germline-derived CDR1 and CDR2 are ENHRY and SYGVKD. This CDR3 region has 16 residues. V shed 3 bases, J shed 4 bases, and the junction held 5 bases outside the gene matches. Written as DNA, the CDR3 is TGTGCCATCAGTGACCCGACAGGGGAGTATAATTCACCCCTCCACTTT. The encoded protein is CAISDPTGEYNSPLHF.

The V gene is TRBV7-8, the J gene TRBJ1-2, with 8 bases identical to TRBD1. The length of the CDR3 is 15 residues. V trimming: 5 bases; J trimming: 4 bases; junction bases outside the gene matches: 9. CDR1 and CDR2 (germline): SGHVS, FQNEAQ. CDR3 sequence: CASSPRQGRSYGYTF. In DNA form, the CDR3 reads TGTGCCAGCAGCCCCCGACAGGGGAGAAGCTATGGCTACACCTTC.

Here the CDR3 reads CASSYSQANEQYF. CDR3 nucleotide sequence: TGTGCCAGCAGTTACTCCCAAGCGAACGAGCAGTACTTC. The V gene is TRBV6-2 or TRBV6-3, the J gene TRBJ2-7, with D hard to call. Trimming cost V 0 bases and J 5 bases, with 8 bases left between them. Per germline, CDR1 MNHEY and CDR2 SVGEGT. This CDR3 is 13 amino acids long.

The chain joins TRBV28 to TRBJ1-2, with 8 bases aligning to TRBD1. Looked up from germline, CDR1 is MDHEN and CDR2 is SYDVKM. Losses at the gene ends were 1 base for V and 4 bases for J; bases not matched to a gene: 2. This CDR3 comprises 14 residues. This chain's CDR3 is CASSLSGGLYGYTF. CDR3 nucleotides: TGTGCCAGCAGTTTATCAGGGGGCCTCTATGGCTACACCTTC.

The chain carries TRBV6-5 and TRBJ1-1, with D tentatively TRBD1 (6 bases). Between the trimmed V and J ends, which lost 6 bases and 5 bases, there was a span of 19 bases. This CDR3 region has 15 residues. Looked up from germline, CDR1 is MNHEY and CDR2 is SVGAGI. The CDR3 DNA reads TGTGCCAGCAGCTCCCCGAAGGCAGGGGAAACTGAAGCTTTCTTT. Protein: CASSSPKAGETEAFF.

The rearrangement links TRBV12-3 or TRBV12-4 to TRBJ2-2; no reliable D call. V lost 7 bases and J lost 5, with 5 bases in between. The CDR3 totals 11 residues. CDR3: CASTRTGELFF. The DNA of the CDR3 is TGTGCCAGCACTAGGACCGGGGAGCTGTTTTTT.

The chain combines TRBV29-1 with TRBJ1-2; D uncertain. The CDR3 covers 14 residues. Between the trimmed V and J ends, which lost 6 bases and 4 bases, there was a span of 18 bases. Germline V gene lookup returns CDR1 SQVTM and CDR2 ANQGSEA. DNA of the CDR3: TGCAGCGTATCTTCTGGGCAGGTGGGCTATGGCTACACCTTC. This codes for CSVSSGQVGYGYTF.

The chain's CDR3 is CASSGRVHGYTF. In DNA form, the CDR3 reads TGTGCCAGCAGTGGCCGGGTCCATGGCTACACCTTC. This chain joins TRBV12-3 or TRBV12-4 and TRBJ1-2, with D uncertain. The CDR3 is 12 amino acids. V was clipped by 5 bases and J by 6 bases, with 10 bases between them.

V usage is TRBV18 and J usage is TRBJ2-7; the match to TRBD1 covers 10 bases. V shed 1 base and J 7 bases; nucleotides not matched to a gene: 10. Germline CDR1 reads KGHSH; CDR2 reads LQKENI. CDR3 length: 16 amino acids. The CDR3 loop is CASSPRGRQGAGEQYF. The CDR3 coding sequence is TGTGCCAGCTCACCACGAGGGAGACAGGGGGCAGGTGAGCAGTACTTC.

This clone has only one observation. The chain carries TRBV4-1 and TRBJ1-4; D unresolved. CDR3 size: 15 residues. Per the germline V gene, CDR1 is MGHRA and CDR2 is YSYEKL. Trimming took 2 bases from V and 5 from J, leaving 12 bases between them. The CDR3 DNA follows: TGCGCCAGCAGCCAATCTTACACAGAAAATGAAAAACTGTTTTTT. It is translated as CASSQSYTENEKLFF.

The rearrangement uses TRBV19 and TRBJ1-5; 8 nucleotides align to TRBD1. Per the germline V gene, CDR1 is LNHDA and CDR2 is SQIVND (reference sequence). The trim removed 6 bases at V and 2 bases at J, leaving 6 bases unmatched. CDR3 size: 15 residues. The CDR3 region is CASRAGTGRNQPQHF. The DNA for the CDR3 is TGTGCCAGTAGGGCCGGGACAGGCCGCAATCAGCCCCAGCATTTT.

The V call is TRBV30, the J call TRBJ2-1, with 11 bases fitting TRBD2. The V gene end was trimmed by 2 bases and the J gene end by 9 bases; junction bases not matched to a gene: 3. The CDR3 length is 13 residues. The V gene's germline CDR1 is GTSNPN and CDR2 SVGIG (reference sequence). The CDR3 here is CAWSLTSGGEQFF. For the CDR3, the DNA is TGTGCCTGGAGTTTAACTAGCGGGGGTGAGCAGTTCTTC.